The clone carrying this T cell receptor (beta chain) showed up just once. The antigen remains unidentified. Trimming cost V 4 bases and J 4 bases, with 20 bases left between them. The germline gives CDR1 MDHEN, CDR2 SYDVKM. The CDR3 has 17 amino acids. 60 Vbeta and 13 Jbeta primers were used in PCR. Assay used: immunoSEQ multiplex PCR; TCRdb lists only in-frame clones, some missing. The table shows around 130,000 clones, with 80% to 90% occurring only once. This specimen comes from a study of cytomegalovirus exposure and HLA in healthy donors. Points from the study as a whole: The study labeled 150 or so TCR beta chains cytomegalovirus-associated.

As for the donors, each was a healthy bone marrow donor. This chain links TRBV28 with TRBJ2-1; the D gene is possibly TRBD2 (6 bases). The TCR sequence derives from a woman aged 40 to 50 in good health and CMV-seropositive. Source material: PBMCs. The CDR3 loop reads CASSYEFGDSGYNEQFF. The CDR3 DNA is TGTGCCAGCAGTTATGAATTTGGGGACTCAGGTTACAATGAGCAGTTCTTC.